Listed here is a single T cell receptor delta chain. The junction departs from germline at one end; a sequencing error may be responsible. This sample is part of a study of gamma-delta T cells after stem cell transplantation. Germline CDR1 reads GEAIGNYY; CDR2 reads EKD. This CDR3 is 18 amino acids long. TCRdb re-called clones from the RT-PCR reads via CATT. Counted here are 15,000 to 17,000 delta-chain clones, just under 9.5% occurring once; the ten biggest clones make up roughly 60%. This sequence was found in a human donor. It is not recorded whose cells these are; they may come from a transplant donor. The chain joins TRDV2 to TRDJ3; unclear D gene. Sequencing was done on a sample of gamma-delta T cells. This CDR3 reads CACDISLCGSWYTRQMFF. The CDR3 DNA is TGTGCCTGTGACATTTCCCTCTGCGGCTCCTGGTACACCCGACAGATGTTTTTC.